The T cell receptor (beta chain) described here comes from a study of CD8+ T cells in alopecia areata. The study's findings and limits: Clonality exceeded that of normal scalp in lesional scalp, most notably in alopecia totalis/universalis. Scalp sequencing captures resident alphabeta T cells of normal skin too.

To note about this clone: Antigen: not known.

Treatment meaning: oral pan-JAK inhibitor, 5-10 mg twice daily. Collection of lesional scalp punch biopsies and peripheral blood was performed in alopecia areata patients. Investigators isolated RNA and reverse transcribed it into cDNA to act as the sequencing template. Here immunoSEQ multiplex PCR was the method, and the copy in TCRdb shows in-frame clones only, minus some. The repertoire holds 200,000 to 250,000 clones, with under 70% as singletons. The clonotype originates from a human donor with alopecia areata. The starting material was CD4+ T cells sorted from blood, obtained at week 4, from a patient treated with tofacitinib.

The CDR3 DNA follows: TGTGCCAGCAGCCCGGGAGCCCCGGGACTTGAGCAGTTCTTC. Its translation: CASSPGAPGLEQFF. The chain carries TRBV7-2 and TRBJ2-1; tentative D call: TRBD2 (6 bases). V lost 5 bases, J lost 9 bases, and 17 bases lay in between. Germline CDR1 SGHTA, CDR2 FQGNSA. This CDR3 comprises 14 residues.